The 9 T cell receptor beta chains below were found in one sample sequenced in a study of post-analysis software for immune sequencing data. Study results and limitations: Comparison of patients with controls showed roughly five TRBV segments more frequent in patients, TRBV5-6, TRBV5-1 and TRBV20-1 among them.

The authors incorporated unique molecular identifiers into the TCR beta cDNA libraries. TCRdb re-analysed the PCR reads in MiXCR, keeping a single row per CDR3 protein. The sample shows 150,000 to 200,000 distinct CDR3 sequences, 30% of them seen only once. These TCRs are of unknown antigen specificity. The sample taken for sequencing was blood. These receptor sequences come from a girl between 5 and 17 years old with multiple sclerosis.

The CDR3 protein is CAWSVPGRTYSNQPQHF. The CDR3 DNA sequence: TGTGCCTGGAGTGTACCGGGTCGTACGTATAGCAATCAGCCCCAGCATTTT. This chain uses TRBV30 with TRBJ1-5, with unresolved D. CDR3 length: 17 amino acids. The V gene lost 0 bases and the J gene lost 0 bases, with 15 bases spanning the gap. Germline values: CDR1 GTSNPN, CDR2 SVGIG (reference sequence).

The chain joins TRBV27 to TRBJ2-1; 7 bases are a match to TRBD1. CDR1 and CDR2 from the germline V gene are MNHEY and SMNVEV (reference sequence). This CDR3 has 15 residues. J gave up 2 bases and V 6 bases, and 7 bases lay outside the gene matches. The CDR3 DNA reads TGTGCCAGCAGACTTCCCCAGGGGGCCTACAATGAGCAGTTCTTC. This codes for CASRLPQGAYNEQFF.

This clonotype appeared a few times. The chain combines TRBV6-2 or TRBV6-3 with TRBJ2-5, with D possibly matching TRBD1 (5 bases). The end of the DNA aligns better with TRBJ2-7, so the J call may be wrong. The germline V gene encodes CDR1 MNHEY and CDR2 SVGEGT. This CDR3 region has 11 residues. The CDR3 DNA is TGTGCCAGCGGACAAACTTACGAGCAGTACTTC. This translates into CASGQTYEQYF.

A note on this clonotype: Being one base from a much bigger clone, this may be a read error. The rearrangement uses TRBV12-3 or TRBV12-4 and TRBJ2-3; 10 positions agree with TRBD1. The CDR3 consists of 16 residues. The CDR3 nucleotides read TGTGCCAGCAGTCCGGACAGGGGGGCTAGCACAGATACGGAGTATTTT. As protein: CASSPDRGASTDTEYF.

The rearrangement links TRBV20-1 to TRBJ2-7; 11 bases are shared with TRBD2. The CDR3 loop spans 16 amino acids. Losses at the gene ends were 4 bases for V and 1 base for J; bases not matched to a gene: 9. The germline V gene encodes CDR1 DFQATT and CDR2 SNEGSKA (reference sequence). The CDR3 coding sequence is TGCAGTGCTACTAGTCCTGGACTAGCGGGTTCCTACGAGCAGTACTTC. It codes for CSATSPGLAGSYEQYF.

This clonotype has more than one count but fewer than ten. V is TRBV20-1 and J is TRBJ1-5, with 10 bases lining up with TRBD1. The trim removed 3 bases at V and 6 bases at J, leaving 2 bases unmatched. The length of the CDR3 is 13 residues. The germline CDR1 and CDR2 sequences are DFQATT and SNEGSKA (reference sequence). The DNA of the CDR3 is TGCAGTGCTAGTGGGGACAGGGGTCAGCCCCAGCATTTT. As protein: CSASGDRGQPQHF.

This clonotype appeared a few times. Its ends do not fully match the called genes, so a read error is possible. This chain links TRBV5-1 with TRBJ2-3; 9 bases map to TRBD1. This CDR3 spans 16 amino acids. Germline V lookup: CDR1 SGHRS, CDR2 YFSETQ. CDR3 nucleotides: TGCACCAGCAGCGTCGGGGACAGGGAGATCCCAGATACGCAGTATTTT. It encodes CTSSVGDREIPDTQYF.

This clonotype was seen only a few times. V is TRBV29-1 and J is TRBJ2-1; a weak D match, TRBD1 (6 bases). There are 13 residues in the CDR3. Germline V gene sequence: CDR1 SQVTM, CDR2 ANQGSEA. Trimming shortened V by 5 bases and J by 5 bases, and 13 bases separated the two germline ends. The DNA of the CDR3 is TGCAGCGTTTTGACAGGCCGGCACAATGAGCAGTTCTTC. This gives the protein CSVLTGRHNEQFF.

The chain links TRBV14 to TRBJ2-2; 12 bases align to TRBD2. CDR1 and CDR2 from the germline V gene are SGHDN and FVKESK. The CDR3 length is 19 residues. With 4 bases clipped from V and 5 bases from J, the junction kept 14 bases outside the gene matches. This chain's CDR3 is CASSPINPSGRAGTGELFF. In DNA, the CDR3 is TGTGCCAGCAGCCCCATAAATCCTAGCGGGAGGGCCGGAACCGGGGAGCTGTTTTTT.